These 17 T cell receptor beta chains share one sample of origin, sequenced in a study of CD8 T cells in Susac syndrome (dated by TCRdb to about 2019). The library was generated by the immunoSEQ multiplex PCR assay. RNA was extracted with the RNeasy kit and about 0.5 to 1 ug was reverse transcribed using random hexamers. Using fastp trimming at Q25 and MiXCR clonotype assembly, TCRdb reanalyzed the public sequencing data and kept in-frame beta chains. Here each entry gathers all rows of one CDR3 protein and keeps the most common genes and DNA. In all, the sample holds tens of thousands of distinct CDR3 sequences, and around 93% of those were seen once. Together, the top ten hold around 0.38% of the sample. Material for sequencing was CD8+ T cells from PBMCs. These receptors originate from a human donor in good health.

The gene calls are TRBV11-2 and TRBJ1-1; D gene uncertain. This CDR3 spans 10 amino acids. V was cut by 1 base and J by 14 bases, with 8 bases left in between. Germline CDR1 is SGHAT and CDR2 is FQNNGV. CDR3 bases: TGTGCCAGCAGCTTAGTCAGGCCATTCTTT. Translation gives CASSLVRPFF.

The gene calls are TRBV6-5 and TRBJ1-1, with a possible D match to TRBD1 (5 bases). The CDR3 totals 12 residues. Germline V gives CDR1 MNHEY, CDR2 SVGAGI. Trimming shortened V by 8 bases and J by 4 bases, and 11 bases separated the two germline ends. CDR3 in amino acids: CASARGGTEAFF. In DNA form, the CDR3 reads TGTGCCAGCGCGAGGGGAGGCACTGAAGCTTTCTTT.

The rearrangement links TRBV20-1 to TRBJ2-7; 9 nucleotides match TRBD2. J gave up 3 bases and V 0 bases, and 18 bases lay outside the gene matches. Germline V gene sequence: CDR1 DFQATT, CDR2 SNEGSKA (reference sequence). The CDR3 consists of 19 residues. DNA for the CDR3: TGCAGTGCTAGAGATGAAGGGCTAGCGGGAAATTTACCCCGCTACGAGCAGTACTTC. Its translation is CSARDEGLAGNLPRYEQYF.

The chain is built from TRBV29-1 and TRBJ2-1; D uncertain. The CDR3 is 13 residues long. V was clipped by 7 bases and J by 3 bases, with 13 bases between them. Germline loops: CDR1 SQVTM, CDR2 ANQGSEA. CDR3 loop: CSAQATNYNEQFF. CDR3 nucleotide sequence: TGCAGCGCTCAGGCTACGAACTACAATGAGCAGTTCTTC.

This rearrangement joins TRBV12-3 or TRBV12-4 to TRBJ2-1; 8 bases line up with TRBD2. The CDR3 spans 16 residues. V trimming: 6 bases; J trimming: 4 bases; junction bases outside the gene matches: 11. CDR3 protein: CASRRTTSVIYNEQFF. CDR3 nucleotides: TGTGCCAGCAGGCGGACGACTAGCGTCATTTACAATGAGCAGTTCTTC.

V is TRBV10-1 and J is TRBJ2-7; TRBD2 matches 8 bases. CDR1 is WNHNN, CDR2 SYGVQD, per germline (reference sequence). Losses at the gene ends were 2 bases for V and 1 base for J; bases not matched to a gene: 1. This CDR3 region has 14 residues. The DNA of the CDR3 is TGCGCCAGCAGTGAGGTAGCGGGGTCCTACGAGCAGTACTTC. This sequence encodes CASSEVAGSYEQYF.

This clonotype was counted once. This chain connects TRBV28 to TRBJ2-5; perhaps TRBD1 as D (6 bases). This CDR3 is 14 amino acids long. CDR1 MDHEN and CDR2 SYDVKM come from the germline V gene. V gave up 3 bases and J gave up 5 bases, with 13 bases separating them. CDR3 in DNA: TGTGCCAGCAGTTTTGGGGGCCTCGGGGAGACCCAGTACTTC. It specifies CASSFGGLGETQYF.

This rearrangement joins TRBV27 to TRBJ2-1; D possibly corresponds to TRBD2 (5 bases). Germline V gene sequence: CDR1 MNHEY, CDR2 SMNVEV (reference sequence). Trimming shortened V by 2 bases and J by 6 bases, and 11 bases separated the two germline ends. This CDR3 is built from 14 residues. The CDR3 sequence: CASSLGGLGNEQFF. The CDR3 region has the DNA TGTGCCAGCAGTTTAGGAGGTTTGGGCAATGAGCAGTTCTTC.

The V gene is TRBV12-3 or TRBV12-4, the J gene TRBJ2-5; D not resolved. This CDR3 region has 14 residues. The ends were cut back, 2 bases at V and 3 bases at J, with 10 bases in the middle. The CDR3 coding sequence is TGTGCCAGCAGTTTAAGACGGACGAAAGAGACCCAGTACTTC. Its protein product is CASSLRRTKETQYF.

As DNA, the CDR3 is TGTGCCATCAGTGAGGCGGAGGGGATGGGGAATGAGCAGTTCTTC. This sequence encodes CAISEAEGMGNEQFF. V and J are TRBV10-3 and TRBJ2-1, with D tentatively TRBD2 (6 bases). Germline V gene sequence: CDR1 ENHRY, CDR2 SYGVKD. Trimming removed 2 bases from V and 7 bases from J, with 15 bases in between. CDR3 size: 15 residues.

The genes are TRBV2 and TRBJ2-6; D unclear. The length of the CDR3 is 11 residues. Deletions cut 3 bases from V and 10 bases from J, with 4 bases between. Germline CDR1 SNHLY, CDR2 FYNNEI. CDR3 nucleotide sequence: TGTGCCAGCAGTGAGGAAAACGTCCTGACTTTC. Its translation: CASSEENVLTF.

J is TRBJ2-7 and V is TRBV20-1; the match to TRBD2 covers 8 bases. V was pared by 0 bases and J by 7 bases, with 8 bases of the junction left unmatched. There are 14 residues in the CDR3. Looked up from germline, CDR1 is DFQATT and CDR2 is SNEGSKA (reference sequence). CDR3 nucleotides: TGCAGTGCTAGAGATATAGCGGGACTTCCGGAGCAGTACTTC. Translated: CSARDIAGLPEQYF.

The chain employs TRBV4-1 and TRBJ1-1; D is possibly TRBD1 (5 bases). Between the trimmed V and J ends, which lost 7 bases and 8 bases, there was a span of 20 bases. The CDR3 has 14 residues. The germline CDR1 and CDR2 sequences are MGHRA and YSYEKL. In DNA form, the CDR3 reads TGCGCCAGCAAAAGGCCAACCCTCGACAGCGAAGCTTTCTTT. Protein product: CASKRPTLDSEAFF.

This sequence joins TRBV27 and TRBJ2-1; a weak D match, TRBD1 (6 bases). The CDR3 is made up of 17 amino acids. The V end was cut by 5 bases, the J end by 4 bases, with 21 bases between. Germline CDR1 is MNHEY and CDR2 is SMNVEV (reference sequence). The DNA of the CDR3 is TGTGCCAGCAGTCCGGACCCCGGGACACTACTTTACAATGAGCAGTTCTTC. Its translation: CASSPDPGTLLYNEQFF.

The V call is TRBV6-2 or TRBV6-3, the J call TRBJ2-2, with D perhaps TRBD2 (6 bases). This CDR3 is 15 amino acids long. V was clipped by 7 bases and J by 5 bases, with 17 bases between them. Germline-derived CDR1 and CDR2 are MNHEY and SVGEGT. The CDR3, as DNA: TGTGCCAGCAAAGTCAGCGGGCCCTTAACCGGGGAGCTGTTTTTT. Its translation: CASKVSGPLTGELFF.

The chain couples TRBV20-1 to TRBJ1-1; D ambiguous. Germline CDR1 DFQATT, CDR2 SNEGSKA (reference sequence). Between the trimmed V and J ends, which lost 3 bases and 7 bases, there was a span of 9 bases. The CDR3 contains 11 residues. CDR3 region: CSASPKYEAFF. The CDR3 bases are TGCAGTGCTAGTCCAAAATATGAAGCTTTCTTT.

CDR3 amino acids: CASSPSGGTDTQYF. Here the CDR3 DNA reads TGTGCCAGCAGCCCTAGCGGAGGCACAGATACGCAGTATTTT. This chain joins TRBV7-9 and TRBJ2-3; 7 bases agree with TRBD2. V gave up 5 bases and J gave up 1 base; unmatched junction bases: 3. The CDR3 consists of 14 residues. CDR1 SEHNR and CDR2 FQNEAQ come from the germline V gene (reference sequence).